This T cell receptor beta chain was obtained from a study of T cell repertoires in aging, cancer and after chemotherapy. TCR beta rearrangements were amplified from peripheral blood genomic DNA. Germline V gene sequence: CDR1 DFQATT, CDR2 SNEGSKA (reference sequence). V dropped 0 bases and J dropped 4; count of bases not matched to a gene: 8. The length of the CDR3 is 16 residues. Multiplex touch-down PCR with TRB-A/B primers amplified rearranged V-D-J TRB sequences. Using its own MiXCR run on the multiplex PCR reads, TCRdb lists one record per CDR3 protein. The repertoire holds about 3,000 distinct CDR3 sequences, 35% seen once, with approximately 9.9% in the top ten.

This sequence originates from a human donor with a solid tumor. The chain recombines TRBV20-1 with TRBJ2-3; 9 positions agree with TRBD2. The sample consisted of blood. The CDR3 region is CSARDGSAGGADTQYF. CDR3 nucleotides: TGCAGTGCTAGAGATGGGTCTGCGGGAGGGGCAGATACGCAGTATTTT.